The source of this T cell receptor beta chain is a study of cytomegalovirus exposure and HLA in healthy donors. Study-wide points: Trimming of TCR beta V- and J-genes showed a link, identified in a later analysis, to a missense DCLRE1C variant. Beyond CMV serostatus, there was no information to go on about immune exposure.

As for this clone: Its antigen remains unidentified.

Amplification used 60 Vbeta primers and 13 Jbeta primers. Profiling relied on immunoSEQ multiplex PCR, and the TCRdb table lists in-frame clones only, not all of them. The sample shows under 200,000 clones, around 84% of them seen only once. CDR1 and CDR2 from the germline V gene are SEHNR and FQNEAQ (reference sequence). The V and J ends lost 6 bases and 3 bases respectively, with 20 bases between them. CDR3 length equals 16 residues. The TCR sequence derives from a woman aged 50 to 65 in good health and CMV-seropositive. The sample taken for sequencing was PBMCs. This chain joins TRBV7-9 and TRBJ1-2, with D possibly being TRBD1 (5 bases). This chain's CDR3 is CASRNSRRGGYYGYTF. As DNA, the CDR3 is TGTGCCAGCAGAAACAGCAGGCGGGGCGGATACTATGGCTACACCTTC.